Listed below are T cell receptor beta chains from one sample, sequenced in a study of cytomegalovirus exposure and HLA in healthy donors. The repertoire was sequenced with immunoSEQ multiplex PCR; TCRdb's copy has only in-frame clones and lacks some. The repertoire holds around 140,000 clones, with about four fifths as singletons. The sample taken for sequencing was PBMCs. Receptors were obtained from a male donor in good health and CMV-seronegative. Both conserved end residues are part of each CDR3. The D gene is left open where the match is weak. The size field is filled for only some rows; it gives once, few, many or a size class.

-	17	TRBV27	TRBD2	TRBJ2-5	CASNPAGAGGIKETQYF	TGTGCCAGCAACCCAGCCGGGGCGGGGGGGATCAAAGAGACCCAGTACTTC
once	14	TRBV5-1	TRBD1	TRBJ2-5	CASKRQGVKETQYF	TGCGCCAGCAAGAGACAGGGCGTGAAGGAGACCCAGTACTTC
-	16	TRBV7-9	-	TRBJ2-3	CASSPRDLPSTDTQYF	TGTGCCAGCAGCCCCCGGGACTTACCTAGCACAGATACGCAGTATTTT
-	14	TRBV7-6	TRBD1	TRBJ2-2	CASSGQGESGELFF	TGTGCCAGCAGCGGGCAGGGGGAATCCGGGGAGCTGTTTTTT
few	14	TRBV6-5	TRBD1	TRBJ1-2	CASSPAGQGYGYTF	TGTGCCAGCAGTCCTGCGGGACAGGGATATGGCTACACCTTC
-	15	TRBV25-1	TRBD2	TRBJ2-3	CASSASGGDTDTQYF	TGTGCCAGCAGTGCGAGCGGGGGGGACACAGATACGCAGTATTTT
-	13	TRBV11-3	-	TRBJ2-5	CASSPTGGETQYF	TGTGCCAGCAGCCCTACCGGGGGAGAGACCCAGTACTTC
few	16	TRBV14	TRBD2	TRBJ2-5	CASSQARLAGGETQYF	TGTGCCAGCAGCCAAGCAAGGCTAGCGGGGGGGGAGACCCAGTACTTC
-	17	TRBV5-4	TRBD2	TRBJ2-1	CASSPRTSGGAGSEQFF	TGTGCCAGCAGCCCCCGGACTAGCGGGGGGGCGGGGAGTGAGCAGTTCTTC
-	15	TRBV4-1	TRBD2	TRBJ2-5	CASSQDRGLAGTQYF	TGCGCCAGCAGCCAAGATCGGGGACTAGCTGGGACCCAGTACTTC
-	17	TRBV4-1	TRBD1	TRBJ2-1	CASSQDLWTGPDNEQFF	TGCGCCAGCAGCCAAGATCTTTGGACAGGGCCCGACAATGAGCAGTTCTTC
-	14	TRBV6-6	-	TRBJ2-1	CASKWQGSYNEQFF	TGTGCCAGCAAATGGCAGGGGTCCTACAATGAGCAGTTCTTC
-	12	TRBV30	TRBD1	TRBJ2-3	CAGRGLSDTQYF	TGTGCGGGAAGGGGGCTGTCTGATACGCAGTATTTT
-	14	TRBV14	-	TRBJ2-5	CASSPGTLQETQYF	TGTGCCAGCAGCCCCGGGACACTCCAAGAGACCCAGTACTTC
-	15	TRBV15	TRBD1	TRBJ1-6	CATSSSGTGSSPLHF	TGTGCCACCAGCAGTTCCGGGACAGGGAGCTCACCCCTCCACTTT
-	17	TRBV2	TRBD1	TRBJ1-4	CASKRQGTRATNEKLFF	TGTGCCAGCAAACGACAGGGGACCCGCGCAACTAATGAAAAACTGTTTTTT
few	15	TRBV6-5	TRBD1	TRBJ1-6	CASSRQGRSNSPLHF	TGTGCCAGCAGTCGACAGGGAAGGAGTAATTCACCCCTCCACTTT
-	15	TRBV7-2	-	TRBJ1-5	CASSSQGQSNQPQHF	TGTGCCAGCAGCTCACAGGGTCAAAGCAATCAGCCCCAGCATTTT